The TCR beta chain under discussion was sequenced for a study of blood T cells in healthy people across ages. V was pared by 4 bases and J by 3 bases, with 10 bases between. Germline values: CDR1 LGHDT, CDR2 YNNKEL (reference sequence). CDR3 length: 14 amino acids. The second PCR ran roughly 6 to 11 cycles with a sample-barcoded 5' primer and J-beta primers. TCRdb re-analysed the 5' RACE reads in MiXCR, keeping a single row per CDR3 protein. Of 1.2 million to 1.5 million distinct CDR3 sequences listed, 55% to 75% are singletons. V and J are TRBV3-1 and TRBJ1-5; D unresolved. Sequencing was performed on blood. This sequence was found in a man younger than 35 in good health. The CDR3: CASSLPGPNQPQHF. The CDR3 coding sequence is TGTGCCAGCAGCCTGCCAGGCCCCAATCAGCCCCAGCATTTT.